Reported below is one TCR beta chain. Its antigen is unknown. This entry comes from a study of T cells in Graves' hyperthyroidism and ophthalmopathy. Overall study results and limits: A 13 V-J signature model discriminated ophthalmopathy versus stable hyperthyroidism.

Those with hyperthyroidism were 18 to 65 years old, newly diagnosed, and ill for under 2 months. Exclusion followed for patients with uncontrolled infection, other autoimmune disease, pregnancy or lactation. CDR3 length: 15 amino acids. Between the trimmed V and J ends, which lost 4 bases and 2 bases, there was a span of 15 bases. Germline CDR1 reads SGHVS; CDR2 reads FQNEAQ. TCR beta CDR3 regions were amplified from RNA transcripts. The HTBI primer set served for first-round RT-PCR of the TCR CDR3. One entry per CDR3 protein, called by TCRdb with MiXCR from the multiplex PCR reads. The data show fewer than 700,000 distinct CDR3 sequences, 15% to 20% seen once.

The rearrangement joins TRBV7-8 to TRBJ2-7; D perhaps matches TRBD2 (5 bases). The sample taken for sequencing was blood. The TCR originated in a woman in her 30s with Graves' hyperthyroidism. The CDR3 DNA is TGTGCCAGCAGCTCCCCCCGGGGAAATACCTACGAGCAGTACTTC. Protein: CASSSPRGNTYEQYF.